This T cell receptor beta chain originates from a study of cytomegalovirus exposure and HLA in healthy donors. This clone was observed a single time. What it binds is not known. Broader study findings: Earlier analysis yielded a pattern in which most TCR beta V segments were productive about 90% or about 30% of the time. Apart from CMV serostatus, no immune exposure information was available. As a later analysis showed, a missense DCLRE1C variant was linked to trimming of TCR beta V- and J-genes. Versus the approximately 700-donor mean, an Asian-associated ancestry cluster reportedly showed fewer N-insertions in a later analysis.

V was shortened by 3 bases and J by 8 bases, with 16 bases between the two germline ends. The length of the CDR3 is 14 residues. Germline V gives CDR1 MNHEY, CDR2 SMNVEV (reference sequence). PCR used 60 Vbeta primers and 13 Jbeta primers. TCRdb keeps only in-frame clones here, not all; method: immunoSEQ multiplex PCR. The sample consists of around 75,000 clones, 78% of them appearing once. The receptor was isolated from a man aged 35-49 years in good health and CMV-seronegative. The chain joins TRBV27 to TRBJ1-2, with D unclear. Specimen: PBMCs. In DNA form, the CDR3 reads TGTGCCAGCAGTTTGTCAGATCCCCGGCGGGGCTACACCTTC. Translating gives CASSLSDPRRGYTF.